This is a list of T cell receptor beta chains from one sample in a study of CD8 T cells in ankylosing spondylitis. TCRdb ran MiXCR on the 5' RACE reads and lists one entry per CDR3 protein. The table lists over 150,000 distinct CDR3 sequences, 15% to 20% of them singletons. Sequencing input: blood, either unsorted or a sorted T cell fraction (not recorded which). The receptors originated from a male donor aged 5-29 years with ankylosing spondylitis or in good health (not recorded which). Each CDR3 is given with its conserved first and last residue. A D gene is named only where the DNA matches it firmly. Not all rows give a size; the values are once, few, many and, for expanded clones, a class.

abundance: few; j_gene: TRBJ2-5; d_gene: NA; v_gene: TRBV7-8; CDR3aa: CASSLARAPGETQYF; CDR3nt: TGTGCCAGCAGCTTAGCACGGGCACCTGGGGAGACCCAGTACTTC
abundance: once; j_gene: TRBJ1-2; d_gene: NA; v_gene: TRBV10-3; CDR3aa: CAINSDYGYTF; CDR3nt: TGTGCCATCAACAGCGACTATGGCTACACCTTC
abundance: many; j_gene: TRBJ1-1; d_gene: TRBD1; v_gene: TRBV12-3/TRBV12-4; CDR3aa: CASSLTGYTEAFF; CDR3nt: TGTGCCAGCAGTTTGACAGGGTACACTGAAGCTTTCTTT
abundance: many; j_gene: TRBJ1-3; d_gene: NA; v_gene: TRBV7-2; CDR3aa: CASSLYGAGNTIYF; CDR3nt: TGTGCCAGCAGCTTATACGGGGCTGGAAACACCATATATTTT
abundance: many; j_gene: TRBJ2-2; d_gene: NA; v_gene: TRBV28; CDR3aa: CASRSTSYTGELFF; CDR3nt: TGTGCCAGCAGGAGCACCAGTTACACCGGGGAGCTGTTTTTT
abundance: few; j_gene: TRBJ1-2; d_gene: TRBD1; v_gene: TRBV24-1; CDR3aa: CATSDLTGEYGYTF; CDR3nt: TGTGCCACCAGTGATCTGACAGGGGAGTATGGCTACACCTTC
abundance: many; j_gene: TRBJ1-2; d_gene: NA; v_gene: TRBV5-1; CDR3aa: CASTRGADYGYTF; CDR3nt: TGCGCCAGCACCCGGGGCGCCGACTATGGCTACACCTTC
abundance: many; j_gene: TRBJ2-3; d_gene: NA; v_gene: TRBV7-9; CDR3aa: CASAKPGQRTDTQYF; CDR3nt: TGTGCCAGCGCCAAACCGGGCCAACGCACAGATACGCAGTATTTT
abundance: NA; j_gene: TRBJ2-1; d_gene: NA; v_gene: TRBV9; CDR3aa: CASSVESRYNEQFF; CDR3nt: TGTGCCAGCAGCGTAGAAAGTCGATACAATGAGCAGTTCTTC
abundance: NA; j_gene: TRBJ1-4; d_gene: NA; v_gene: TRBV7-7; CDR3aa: CASSSTQGSNEKLFF; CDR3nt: TGTGCCAGCAGCTCAACACAGGGCTCTAATGAAAAACTGTTTTTT
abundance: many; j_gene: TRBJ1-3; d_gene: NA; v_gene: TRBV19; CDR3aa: CASFRNTIYF; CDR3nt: TGTGCCAGTTTTCGGAACACCATATATTTT
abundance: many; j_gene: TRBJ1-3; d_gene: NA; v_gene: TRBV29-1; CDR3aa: CSVEESHTIYF; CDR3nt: TGCAGCGTTGAGGAATCGCACACCATATATTTT
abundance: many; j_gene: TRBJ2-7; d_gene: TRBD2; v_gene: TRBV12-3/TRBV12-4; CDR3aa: CASSPGLAYHLWYF; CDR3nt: TGTGCCAGCAGCCCCGGACTAGCCTACCACCTTTGGTACTTC
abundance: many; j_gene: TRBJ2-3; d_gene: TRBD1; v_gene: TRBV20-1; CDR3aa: CSAREPRGFLDTQYF; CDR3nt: TGCAGTGCTAGAGAGCCCAGGGGGTTTTTAGATACGCAGTATTTT
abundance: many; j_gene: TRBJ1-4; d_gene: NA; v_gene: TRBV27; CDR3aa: CASSWAGGQWEKLFF; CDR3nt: TGTGCCAGCAGTTGGGCAGGCGGGCAATGGGAAAAACTGTTTTTT
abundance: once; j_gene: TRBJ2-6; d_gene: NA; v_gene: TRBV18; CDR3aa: CASSPPGPHTSSGANVLTF; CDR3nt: TGTGCCAGCTCACCCCCCGGGCCTCACACCTCCTCTGGGGCCAACGTCCTGACTTTC
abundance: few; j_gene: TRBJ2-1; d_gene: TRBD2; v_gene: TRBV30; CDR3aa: CALAGVYNEQFF; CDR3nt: TGTGCCTTAGCGGGGGTATACAATGAGCAGTTCTTC
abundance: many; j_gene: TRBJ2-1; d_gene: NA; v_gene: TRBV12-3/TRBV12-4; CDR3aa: CASTLRLFLGGRRDEQFF; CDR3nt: TGTGCCAGCACCTTGAGGTTGTTCCTGGGGGGGCGTAGGGATGAGCAGTTCTTC
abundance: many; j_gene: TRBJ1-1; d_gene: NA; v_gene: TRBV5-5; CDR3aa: CASSRRVAANTEAFF; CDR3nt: TGTGCCAGCAGCCGGAGGGTGGCGGCGAACACTGAAGCTTTCTTT
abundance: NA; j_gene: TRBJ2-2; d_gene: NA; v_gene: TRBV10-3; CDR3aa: CAITASFTGELFF; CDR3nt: TGTGCCATCACTGCCTCGTTTACCGGGGAGCTGTTTTTT
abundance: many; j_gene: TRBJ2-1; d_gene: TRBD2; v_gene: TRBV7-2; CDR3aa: CASSLGTRLKNEQFF; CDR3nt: TGTGCCAGCAGCCTTGGGACTAGACTCAAGAATGAGCAGTTCTTC
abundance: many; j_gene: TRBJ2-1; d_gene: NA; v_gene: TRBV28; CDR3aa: CASTGLLNEQFF; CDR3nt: TGTGCCAGCACGGGCCTCCTCAATGAGCAGTTCTTC
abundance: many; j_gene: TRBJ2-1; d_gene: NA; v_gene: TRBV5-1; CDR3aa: CASSRTGTHYNEQFF; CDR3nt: TGCGCCAGCAGCCGGACCGGGACCCATTACAATGAGCAGTTCTTC
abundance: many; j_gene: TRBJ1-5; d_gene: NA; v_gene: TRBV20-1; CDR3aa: CSAREGWRNQPQHF; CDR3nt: TGCAGTGCTAGAGAGGGGTGGAGAAATCAGCCCCAGCATTTT
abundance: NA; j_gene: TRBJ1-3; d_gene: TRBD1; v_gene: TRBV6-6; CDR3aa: CASLLGPPTGGNSGNTIYF; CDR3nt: TGTGCCAGCCTCCTGGGGCCCCCAACAGGGGGCAACTCTGGAAACACCATATATTTT
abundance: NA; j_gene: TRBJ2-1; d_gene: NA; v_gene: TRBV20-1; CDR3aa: CSARPGNNEQFF; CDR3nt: TGCAGTGCGCGCCCAGGTAACAATGAGCAGTTCTTC
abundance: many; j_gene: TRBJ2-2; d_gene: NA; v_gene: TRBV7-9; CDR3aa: CASSLGGSGELFF; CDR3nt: TGTGCCAGCAGCTTAGGTGGTTCCGGGGAGCTGTTTTTT
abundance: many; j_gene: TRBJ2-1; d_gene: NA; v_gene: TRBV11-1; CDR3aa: CASSRGNNEQFF; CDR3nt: TGTGCCAGCAGCCGGGGCAACAATGAGCAGTTCTTC
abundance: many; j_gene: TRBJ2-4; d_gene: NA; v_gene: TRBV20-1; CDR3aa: CSAGFTPGLAKNIQYF; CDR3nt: TGCAGTGCTGGATTCACTCCGGGACTAGCCAAAAACATTCAGTACTTC
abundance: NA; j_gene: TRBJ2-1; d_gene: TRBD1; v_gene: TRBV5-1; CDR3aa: CASSLDRQGEEQFF; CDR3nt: TGCGCCAGCAGCTTGGATCGACAGGGGGAAGAGCAGTTCTTC
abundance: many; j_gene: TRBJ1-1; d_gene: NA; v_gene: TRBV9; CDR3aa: CASSGQNPWEAFF; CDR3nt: TGTGCCAGCAGCGGTCAGAACCCCTGGGAAGCTTTCTTT
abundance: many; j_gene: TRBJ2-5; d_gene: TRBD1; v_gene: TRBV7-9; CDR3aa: CASRTGFHQEETQYF; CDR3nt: TGTGCCAGCCGGACAGGGTTCCATCAGGAAGAGACCCAGTACTTC
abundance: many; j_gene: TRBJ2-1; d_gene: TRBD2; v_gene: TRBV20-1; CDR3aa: CSARGLAGPDYNEQFF; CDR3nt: TGCAGTGCTAGAGGACTAGCGGGACCAGACTACAATGAGCAGTTCTTC
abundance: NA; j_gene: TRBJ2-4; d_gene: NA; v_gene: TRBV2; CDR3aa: CASSESRDTLAKNIQYF; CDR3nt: TGTGCCAGCAGTGAAAGTAGGGACACCCTAGCCAAAAACATTCAGTACTTC
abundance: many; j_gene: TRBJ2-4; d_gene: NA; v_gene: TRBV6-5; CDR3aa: CASSYHPRDPQDIQYF; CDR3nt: TGTGCCAGCAGTTACCATCCCCGGGACCCGCAAGACATTCAGTACTTC
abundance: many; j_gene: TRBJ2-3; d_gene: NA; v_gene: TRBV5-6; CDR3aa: CASSSLVGVPPDTQYF; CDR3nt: TGTGCCAGCAGCTCTCTCGTTGGAGTTCCCCCAGATACGCAGTATTTT
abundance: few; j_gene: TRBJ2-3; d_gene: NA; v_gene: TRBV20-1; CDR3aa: CSAHPAAGPTDTQYF; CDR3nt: TGCAGTGCCCACCCAGCGGCGGGCCCAACAGATACGCAGTATTTT
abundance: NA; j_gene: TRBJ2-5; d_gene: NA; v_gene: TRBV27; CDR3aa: CASGVTQETQYF; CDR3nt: TGTGCCAGTGGCGTGACCCAAGAGACCCAGTACTTC
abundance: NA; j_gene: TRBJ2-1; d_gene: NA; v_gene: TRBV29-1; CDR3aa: CSGDLRFF; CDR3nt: TGCAGCGGGGACTTACGGTTCTTC
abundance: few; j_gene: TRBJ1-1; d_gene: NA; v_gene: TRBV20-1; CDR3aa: CSATRRTANTEAFF; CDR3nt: TGCAGTGCTACCCGGAGGACCGCGAACACTGAAGCTTTCTTT
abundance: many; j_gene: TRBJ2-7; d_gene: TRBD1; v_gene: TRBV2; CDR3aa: CASRDRGSYEQYF; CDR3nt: TGTGCCAGCAGAGACAGGGGTTCCTACGAGCAGTACTTC
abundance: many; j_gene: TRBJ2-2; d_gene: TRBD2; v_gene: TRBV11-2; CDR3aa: CASSSRLAANTGELFF; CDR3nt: TGTGCCAGCAGCTCGCGACTAGCGGCAAACACCGGGGAGCTGTTTTTT
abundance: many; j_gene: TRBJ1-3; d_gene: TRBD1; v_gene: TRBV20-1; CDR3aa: CSARNTGTGGNTIYF; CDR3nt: TGCAGTGCTAGAAACACCGGGACAGGAGGAAACACCATATATTTT
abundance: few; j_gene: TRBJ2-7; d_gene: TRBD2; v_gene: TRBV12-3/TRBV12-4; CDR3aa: CASTVAGGHDEQYF; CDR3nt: TGTGCCAGCACCGTAGCGGGAGGGCACGACGAGCAGTACTTC
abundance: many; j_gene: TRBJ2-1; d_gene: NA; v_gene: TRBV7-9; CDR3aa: CASSPRGTLYNEQFF; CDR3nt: TGTGCCAGCAGCCCTCGAGGAACCCTCTACAATGAGCAGTTCTTC
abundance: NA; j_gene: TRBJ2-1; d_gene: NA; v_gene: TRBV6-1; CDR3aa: CASKFTSSYNEQFF; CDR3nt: TGTGCCAGCAAATTTACTAGCAGCTACAATGAGCAGTTCTTC
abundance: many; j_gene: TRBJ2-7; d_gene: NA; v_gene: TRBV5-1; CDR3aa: CASSPPAAYEQYF; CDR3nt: TGCGCCAGCAGCCCCCCTGCCGCATACGAGCAGTACTTC
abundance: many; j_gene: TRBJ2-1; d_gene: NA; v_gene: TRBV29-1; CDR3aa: CSVESWYNEQFF; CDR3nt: TGCAGCGTTGAAAGCTGGTACAATGAGCAGTTCTTC
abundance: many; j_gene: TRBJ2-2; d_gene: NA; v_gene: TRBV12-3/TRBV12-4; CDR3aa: CASVLGLSAGELFF; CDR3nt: TGTGCCAGCGTCCTCGGTTTGAGTGCCGGGGAGCTGTTTTTT
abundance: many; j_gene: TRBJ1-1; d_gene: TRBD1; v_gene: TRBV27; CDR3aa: CASSPQTGFTEAFF; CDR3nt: TGTGCCAGCAGTCCCCAGACAGGGTTTACTGAAGCTTTCTTT
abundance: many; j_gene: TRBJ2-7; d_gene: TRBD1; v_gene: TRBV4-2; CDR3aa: CASSPGQGDYEQYF; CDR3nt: TGTGCCAGCAGCCCGGGACAGGGAGACTATGAGCAGTACTTC
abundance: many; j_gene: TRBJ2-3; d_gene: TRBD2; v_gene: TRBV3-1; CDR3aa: CASSQVRLAGVTDTQYF; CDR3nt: TGTGCCAGCAGCCAAGTACGTCTAGCGGGAGTCACAGATACGCAGTATTTT
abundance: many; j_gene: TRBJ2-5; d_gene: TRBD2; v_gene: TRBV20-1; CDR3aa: CSAPIGLGRETQYF; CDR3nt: TGCAGTGCCCCTATCGGACTAGGCCGAGAGACCCAGTACTTC
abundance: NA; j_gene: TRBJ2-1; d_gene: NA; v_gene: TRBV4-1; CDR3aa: CASSHVPQSSYNEQFF; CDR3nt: TGCGCCAGCAGCCACGTACCCCAAAGCTCCTACAATGAGCAGTTCTTC
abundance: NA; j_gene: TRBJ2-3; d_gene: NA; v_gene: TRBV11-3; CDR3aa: CASSGTLEDTQYF; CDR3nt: TGTGCCAGCAGCGGAACGCTTGAAGATACGCAGTATTTT
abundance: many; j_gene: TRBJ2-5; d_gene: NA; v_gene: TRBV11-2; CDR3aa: CASSLGRQRVDTQYF; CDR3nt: TGTGCCAGCAGCTTAGGGAGGCAGAGGGTGGATACCCAGTACTTC
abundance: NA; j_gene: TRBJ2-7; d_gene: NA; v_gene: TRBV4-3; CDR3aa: CASSQDLGVRSEQYF; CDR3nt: TGCGCCAGCAGCCAAGATCTGGGAGTTCGAAGCGAGCAGTACTTC
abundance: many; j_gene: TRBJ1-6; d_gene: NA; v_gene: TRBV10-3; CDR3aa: CAIVRDLGDSPLHF; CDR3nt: TGTGCCATCGTCAGGGATTTAGGAGATTCACCCCTCCACTTT
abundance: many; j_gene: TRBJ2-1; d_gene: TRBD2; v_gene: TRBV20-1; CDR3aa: CSARGWLAGDYNEQFF; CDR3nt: TGCAGTGCTAGAGGTTGGCTAGCGGGCGACTACAATGAGCAGTTCTTC
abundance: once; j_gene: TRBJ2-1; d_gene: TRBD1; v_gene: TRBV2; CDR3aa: CARGGTGTYNEQFF; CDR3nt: TGTGCCAGAGGGGGGACAGGGACCTACAATGAGCAGTTCTTC